Given below is one T cell receptor (beta chain) in context. Time point meaning: persistent/refractory GD, antithyroid drugs over 5 years with positive TRAb. Preparation of the TCR library used RNA extracted from PBMCs. V lost 3 bases and J lost 1, with 18 bases in between. The germline gives CDR1 LNHDA, CDR2 SQIVND (reference sequence). This CDR3 has 17 residues. The data stem from a study of regulatory T cells in long-lasting Graves disease. TCR beta libraries were built with iRepertoire HTBI primers and Arm-PCR of CDR3 regions. TCRdb called the multiplex PCR reads again in MiXCR, with one record for every CDR3 protein. The data hold fewer than 450,000 distinct CDR3 sequences, with around 22% observed a single time.

The receptor was isolated from a female donor with Graves disease. V gene TRBV19 combines with J gene TRBJ1-2; tentative D call: TRBD1 (6 bases). The sequencing used peripheral blood mononuclear cells (PBMCs), collected when the disease was refractory, from a patient treated with antithyroid drugs. The CDR3 here is CASSMGSGVRVNYGYTF. The CDR3 DNA sequence: TGTGCCAGTAGTATGGGCTCAGGGGTCCGCGTTAACTATGGCTACACCTTC.